Following are 13 T cell receptor beta chains from one sample sequenced in a study of CD8+CD57+ T cells in acquired aplastic anemia. CDR3 and TCR beta VDJ profiling relied on a genomic DNA template. MiXCR, run by TCRdb on the reads, gives a single entry per CDR3 protein. Of 160,000 or so distinct CDR3 sequences in the sample, approximately 44% are singletons; the top ten hold under 3.5%. Those patients picked for sequencing had displayed CD8+CD57+ cell expansion on flow cytometry. Sequenced sample: sorted CD4+, CD8+, or CD8+CD57+ T cells (not recorded which) from PBMCs. These receptors all come from a human donor with aplastic anemia.

The rearrangement uses TRBV7-9 and TRBJ2-7, with 8 bases that match TRBD1. Germline V lookup: CDR1 SEHNR, CDR2 FQNEAQ (reference sequence). The V and J ends lost 5 bases and 4 bases, in that order; junction bases with no gene match: 4. The CDR3 sequence is 13 residues long. The DNA of the CDR3 is TGTGCCAGCAGCGCCTGGACAGGGTACGAGCAGTACTTC. Amino acid sequence: CASSAWTGYEQYF.

This clonotype has at least ten counts. The chain uses TRBV7-6 and TRBJ2-7, with 9 bases matching TRBD1. Germline values: CDR1 SGHVS, CDR2 FNYEAQ. The CDR3 contains 14 residues. The V gene end was trimmed by 5 bases and the J gene end by 5 bases; junction bases not matched to a gene: 7. The CDR3 reads CASSPGTGLHEQYF. CDR3 DNA sequence: TGTGCCAGCAGCCCCGGGACAGGGCTTCACGAGCAGTACTTC. The whole variable domain, remainder taken from reference TRBV7-6 and TRBJ2-7, is GAGVSQSPRYKVTKRGQDVALRCDPISGHVSLYWYRQALGQGPEFLTYFNYEAQQDKSGLPNDRFSAERPEGSISTLTIQRTEQRDSAMYRCASSPGTGLHEQYFGPGTRLTVT.

This clonotype was found many times. In nucleotides, the CDR3 is TGTGCCAGCAGTTACTCAGGTCAGGGAAGTCAGCCCCAGCATTTT. Translating it yields CASSYSGQGSQPQHF. The gene calls are TRBV6-6 and TRBJ1-5, with D possibly being TRBD1 (5 bases). V dropped 0 bases and J dropped 6 bases, with 12 bases sitting between them. This CDR3 region has 15 residues. Germline V CDR1 and CDR2: MNHNY, SVGAGI (reference sequence).

The J gene is TRBJ1-2, the V gene TRBV25-1; D gene ambiguous. Trimming stripped 3 bases from V and 4 bases from J, with 12 bases between. In germline, CDR1 is MGHDK, CDR2 SYGVNS. This CDR3 contains 14 residues. CDR3 nucleotides: TGTGCCAGCAGTGACTTCAACAGCCGCTATGGCTACACCTTC. Protein sequence: CASSDFNSRYGYTF.

This clonotype has ten or more counts. The CDR3 reads CASSYFRTQGTQYF. The CDR3 DNA follows: TGTGCCAGCAGTTATTTCCGGACCCAAGGAACCCAGTACTTC. V and J are TRBV6-6 and TRBJ2-5; D gene uncertain. The CDR3 runs 14 residues. V was pared by 3 bases and J by 8 bases, with 16 bases between. Germline assignment: CDR1 MNHNY and CDR2 SVGAGI (reference sequence).

Turning to this clonotype: A clone one base away is much larger, so this may be a read error. V usage is TRBV10-3 and J usage is TRBJ2-7; unclear D gene. V shed 11 bases and J shed 3 bases, with 17 bases lying between them. CDR3 length: 13 residues. The V gene's germline CDR1 is ENHRY and CDR2 SYGVKD. This CDR3 reads CAGSESLNYEQYV. CDR3 bases: TGTGCCGGCAGTGAGTCTCTGAACTACGAGCAGTACGTC.

As for this clonotype: A much larger clone sits a single nucleotide away, making a read error possible. The rearrangement joins TRBV5-1 to TRBJ1-1; 8 positions agree with TRBD1. Germline CDR1 reads SGHRS; CDR2 reads YFSETQ. J was trimmed by 6 bases and V by 4 bases; bases with no gene match: 5. This CDR3 spans 13 amino acids. CDR3 amino acids: CASSRQGAAEAFF. CDR3 DNA: TGCGCCAGCAGCAGGCAGGGGGCCGCTGAAGCTTTCTTT.

The V gene is TRBV5-1, the J gene TRBJ2-1, with 9 nucleotides matching TRBD1. The germline gives CDR1 SGHRS, CDR2 YFSETQ. The length of the CDR3 is 13 residues. Trimming removed 4 bases from V and 6 bases from J; junction bases left unmatched: 2. CDR3 sequence: CASSMTGGNEQFF. Written as DNA, the CDR3 is TGCGCCAGCAGCATGACAGGGGGCAATGAGCAGTTCTTC.

The rearrangement links TRBV6-5 to TRBJ2-7, with 9 bases identical to TRBD2. From germline, CDR1 is MNHEY and CDR2 SVGAGI. The V gene end was trimmed by 5 bases and the J gene end by 2 bases; junction bases not matched to a gene: 10. The CDR3 has 16 amino acids. DNA of the CDR3: TGTGCCAGCAGTAACCCGGAACTAGCGGGTCCCTACGAGCAGTACTTC. This sequence encodes CASSNPELAGPYEQYF.

Concerning this clonotype itself: The junction does not match germline at one end; this may be a read error. V and J are TRBV10-1 and TRBJ2-5; D call uncertain. From germline, CDR1 is WNHNN and CDR2 SYGVQD (reference sequence). The CDR3 is 14 amino acids. The CDR3 nucleotides read TGCGCCGGCAGTGAGGTTCCGAGCCGTGGGACCCAGTACTTC. This sequence encodes CAGSEVPSRGTQYF.

This clonotype was recorded once. This may be a read error, as it is one base from a much larger clone. The rearrangement links TRBV7-2 to TRBJ2-2; no clear D gene. The CDR3 is made up of 12 amino acids. V lost 4 bases to trimming and J lost 4 bases, with 4 bases between them. Germline CDR1 is SGHTA and CDR2 is FQGNSA. The CDR3, as DNA: TGTGCCAGCAGCTGGAGCACCGGGGAGCTGTTTTTT. Translating it yields CASSWSTGELFF. Combining the CDR3 with reference TRBV7-2 and TRBJ2-2 gives the whole variable domain GAGVSQSPSNKVTEKGKDVELRCDPISGHTALYWYRQSLGQGLEFLIYFQGNSAPDKSGLPSDRFSAERTGGSVSTLTIQRTQQEDSAVYLCASSWSTGELFFGEGSRLTVL.

The V and J genes are TRBV25-1 and TRBJ2-5; the match to TRBD2 covers 7 bases. J was trimmed by 1 base and V by 7 bases; bases with no gene match: 9. CDR3 length: 15 amino acids. Germline V gene data show CDR1 as MGHDK and CDR2 as SYGVNS. The CDR3 DNA reads TGTGCCAGCACCGACAACTCGGGGGGCCAAGAGACCCAGTACTTC. Protein product: CASTDNSGGQETQYF. The complete variable domain, with remaining parts taken from reference TRBV25-1 and TRBJ2-5, reads EADIYQTPRYLVIGTGKKITLECSQTMGHDKMYWYQQDPGMELHLIHYSYGVNSTEKGDLSSESTVSRIRTEHFPLTLESARPSHTSQYLCASTDNSGGQETQYFGPGTRLLVL.

This clonotype was seen a handful of times. V and J are TRBV10-3 and TRBJ1-6, with 8 bases fitting TRBD1. Germline-derived CDR1 and CDR2 are ENHRY and SYGVKD. V shed 6 bases and J 5 bases; nucleotides not matched to a gene: 0. The CDR3 loop spans 13 amino acids. The CDR3 DNA reads as TGTGCCATCAGGGGACAGGATAATTCACCCCTCCACTTT. Translating gives CAIRGQDNSPLHF.